This T cell receptor (beta chain) was captured by sequencing in a study of OX40 agonist ivuxolimab in advanced cancers. General study points: The antigen specificity of the peripheral T cells (those that were expanded) was not determined.

Germline CDR1 and CDR2: LGHNA and YNFKEQ. V was clipped by 1 base and J by 1 base, with 7 bases between them. The CDR3 loop spans 14 amino acids. This clone was found once. The antigen remains unidentified. Produced via immunoSEQ multiplex PCR; TCRdb's table is partial and in-frame only. This table holds around 30,000 clones, roughly 82% found once. The material was CD4+ or CD8+ T cells sorted from blood, obtained in a trial of the OX40 agonist ivuxolimab. This receptor was obtained from an adult with an advanced solid tumor such as melanoma, head and neck, liver or kidney cancer. V and J are TRBV4-2 and TRBJ1-1; D is perhaps TRBD1 (5 bases). This CDR3 reads CASSQGGANTEAFF. Written as DNA, the CDR3 is TGTGCCAGCAGCCAAGGAGGGGCGAACACTGAAGCTTTCTTT.